This entry lists 5 T cell receptor beta chains sequenced from one sample in a study of T cell responses to AZD1222 COVID-19 vaccine. Method: immunoSEQ multiplex PCR; TCRdb's copy keeps in-frame clones and lacks some. The repertoire holds tens of thousands of clones, around 90% seen once, with roughly 5.1% in the top ten. The sample consisted of peripheral blood, taken 28 days after the second AZD1222 dose. Every receptor here comes from an adult who received the AZD1222 COVID-19 vaccine.

The chain links TRBV9 to TRBJ2-2; TRBD1 matches at 10 bases. CDR1 is SGDLS, CDR2 YYNGEE, per germline. V trimming: 3 bases; J trimming: 2 bases; junction bases outside the gene matches: 7. The CDR3 is 17 residues long. CDR3 residues: CASSDLRTGGNTGELFF. Here the CDR3 DNA reads TGTGCCAGCAGCGACTTAAGGACAGGGGGTAACACCGGGGAGCTGTTTTTT.

The chain combines TRBV7-2 with TRBJ2-2; the D is unclear. The V end lost 5 bases, the J end lost 7 bases, and 14 bases lay between the germline ends. Germline-derived CDR1 and CDR2 are SGHTA and FQGNSA. The CDR3 is 14 residues long. The CDR3 protein is CASSPTLGNGELFF. The CDR3 region has the DNA TGTGCCAGCAGCCCAACGCTGGGGAACGGGGAGCTGTTTTTT.

The chain uses TRBV5-1 and TRBJ2-3, with TRBD2 matching over 7 bases. Germline V gene lookup returns CDR1 SGHRS and CDR2 YFSETQ. The CDR3 contains 16 residues. Germline trimming cut 0 bases from V and 5 bases from J; bases unmatched to any gene: 9. This CDR3 reads CASSLEAREMVDTQYF. The CDR3 nucleotides read TGCGCCAGCAGCTTGGAGGCGCGGGAGATGGTAGATACGCAGTATTTT.

This clone has just one count. The CDR3 spells CATSDIGYQPQHF. In nucleotides, the CDR3 is TGTGCCACCAGTGACATCGGGTATCAGCCCCAGCATTTT. The rearrangement uses TRBV24-1 and TRBJ1-5; unclear D gene. From germline, CDR1 is KGHDR and CDR2 SFDVKD. The CDR3 is made up of 13 amino acids. Trimming took 4 bases from V and 5 from J, leaving 8 bases between them.

This rearrangement joins TRBV7-7 to TRBJ2-5, with TRBD2 as a possible D gene (5 bases). The CDR3 is 15 residues long. V lost 1 base to trimming and J lost 4 bases, with 13 bases between them. Germline CDR1 is SSHAT and CDR2 is FNYEAQ (reference sequence). In nucleotides, the CDR3 is TGTGCCAGCAGCTTAGGGCTTAGCGCCACAGAGACCCAGTACTTC. Protein product: CASSLGLSATETQYF.